The 16 T cell receptor beta chains presented below share a single source sample, sequenced in a study of cytomegalovirus exposure and HLA in healthy donors. Using immunoSEQ multiplex PCR, the repertoire was profiled, and TCRdb retains in-frame clones only, with some absent. In the table there are around 250,000 clones, 90% of which are singletons. Sequenced material: PBMCs. Source of these receptors: a woman aged 18-30 years in good health and CMV-seronegative.

This clone appeared many times. The V call is TRBV28, the J call TRBJ2-2; the D gene is possibly TRBD1 (5 bases). The germline gives CDR1 MDHEN, CDR2 SYDVKM. V was clipped by 2 bases and J by 1 base, with 5 bases between them. This CDR3 is built from 14 residues. In DNA form, the CDR3 reads TGTGCCAGCAGTTTACAGGGGAACACCGGGGAGCTGTTTTTT. This codes for CASSLQGNTGELFF.

The J gene is TRBJ1-5, the V gene TRBV27; TRBD1 might be the D (5 bases). Trimming stripped 3 bases from V and 3 bases from J, with 9 bases between. The CDR3 contains 14 residues. From germline, CDR1 is MNHEY and CDR2 SMNVEV (reference sequence). This CDR3 reads CASSFRQNNQPQHF. The CDR3 DNA reads TGTGCCAGCAGTTTTAGACAGAACAATCAGCCCCAGCATTTT.

This chain links TRBV4-1 with TRBJ1-1, with 7 bases identical to TRBD1. The J segment lost 5 bases and the V segment lost 5 bases, leaving 8 bases of the junction unmatched. Germline V gene lookup returns CDR1 MGHRA and CDR2 YSYEKL. This CDR3 has 14 amino acids. The CDR3 protein is CASSYRQGNTEAFF. CDR3 nucleotides: TGCGCCAGCAGCTACCGACAGGGAAATACTGAAGCTTTCTTT.

J is TRBJ1-5 and V is TRBV18; tentatively, D is TRBD1 (5 bases). Germline CDR1 is KGHSH and CDR2 is LQKENI. The CDR3 runs 18 residues. The V end was cut by 2 bases, the J end by 0 bases, with 17 bases between. CDR3 coding DNA: TGTGCCAGCTCACCAGTCCCTTCGGGGGGTTATAGCAATCAGCCCCAGCATTTT. It translates to CASSPVPSGGYSNQPQHF.

This chain uses TRBV5-5 with TRBJ1-2; D is undetermined. This CDR3 is 16 amino acids long. Per germline, CDR1 SGHKS and CDR2 YYEKEE (reference sequence). Trimming removed 0 bases from V and 5 bases from J, with 17 bases in between. The CDR3 DNA follows: TGTGCCAGCAGCTTGGCCAAGGAGGGAGTGAGGTATGGCTACACCTTC. Translated: CASSLAKEGVRYGYTF.

V usage is TRBV6-1 and J usage is TRBJ2-7; a possible D gene is TRBD1 (5 bases). Per the germline V gene, CDR1 is MNHNS and CDR2 is SASEGT. The CDR3 runs to 12 residues. V lost 7 bases, J lost 3 bases, and 10 bases lay in between. DNA for the CDR3: TGTGCCAGCATGTCCACAGGCTACGAGCAGTACTTC. Protein sequence: CASMSTGYEQYF.

This rearrangement joins TRBV27 to TRBJ2-2; TRBD2 might be the D (7 bases). This CDR3 has 15 amino acids. Germline CDR1 and CDR2: MNHEY and SMNVEV (reference sequence). V lost 2 bases and J lost 4, with 11 bases in between. The CDR3 DNA reads as TGTGCCAGCAGTTTAAGGGGGGGGATCACCGGGGAGCTGTTTTTT. Translated: CASSLRGGITGELFF.

This clone showed up just once. The chain joins TRBV6-5 to TRBJ2-1, with TRBD1 identical over 8 bases. CDR1 is MNHEY, CDR2 SVGAGI, per germline. J gave up 4 bases and V 5 bases, and 4 bases lay outside the gene matches. This CDR3 is built from 14 residues. The CDR3 region is CASSRWTGYNEQFF. CDR3 in DNA: TGTGCCAGCAGTAGATGGACAGGGTACAATGAGCAGTTCTTC.

The V gene is TRBV7-8, the J gene TRBJ1-3, with 7 bases fitting TRBD1. This CDR3 is 14 amino acids long. Germline V lookup: CDR1 SGHVS, CDR2 FQNEAQ. After removal of 6 bases from V and 1 base from J, the junction contained 3 bases not matched to a gene. CDR3 residues: CASRMGQSGNTIYF. CDR3 bases: TGTGCCAGCAGGATGGGACAGTCTGGAAACACCATATATTTT.

The rearrangement links TRBV9 to TRBJ2-2, with a tentative D call TRBD1 (6 bases). V shed 0 bases and J shed 3 bases, with 12 bases lying between them. The CDR3 spans 16 residues. Germline V gene data show CDR1 as SGDLS and CDR2 as YYNGEE. CDR3 nucleotide sequence: TGTGCCAGCAGCGTAGACCCGACAGGCTACACCGGGGAGCTGTTTTTT. This sequence encodes CASSVDPTGYTGELFF.

The V call is TRBV2, the J call TRBJ1-6, with TRBD1 identical over 9 bases. J lost 9 bases, V lost 6 bases, and 6 bases had no gene match. Germline-derived CDR1 and CDR2 are SNHLY and FYNNEI. The CDR3 is made up of 14 amino acids. CDR3 DNA sequence: TGTGCCAGCAGGGAGGACAGGGGAGTTTCACCCCTCCACTTT. Its protein is CASREDRGVSPLHF.

The chain employs TRBV10-3 and TRBJ2-5; D might be TRBD2 (6 bases). CDR3 length: 15 amino acids. V was pared by 3 bases and J by 1 base, with 12 bases between. The germline CDR1 and CDR2 sequences are ENHRY and SYGVKD. CDR3 sequence (DNA): TGTGCCATCAGTGACGTGGACTACCTCCAAGAGACCCAGTACTTC. Protein sequence: CAISDVDYLQETQYF.

A remark on this clone: At one end, the junction sequence differs from germline, possibly due to a read error. This chain uses TRBV6-1 with TRBJ1-2; D uncertain. The CDR3 spans 14 residues. In germline, CDR1 is MNHNS, CDR2 SASEGT. The CDR3, as DNA: TGTGCCATCAGTGAGTCGAACGCACACTATGGCTACGCCTTC. Translating gives CAISESNAHYGYAF.

J is TRBJ2-2 and V is TRBV28; TRBD1 matches at 10 bases. The germline gives CDR1 MDHEN, CDR2 SYDVKM. The junction had 6 bases not matched to a gene; V was cut back by 7 bases and J by 1 base. The CDR3 loop spans 16 amino acids. Here the CDR3 reads CASTLGQGGNTGELFF. The DNA for the CDR3 is TGTGCCAGCACACTCGGACAGGGGGGGAACACCGGGGAGCTGTTTTTT.

Of note for this clone: The sample holds other DNA sequences that translate to the same CDR3. This chain uses TRBV28 with TRBJ1-2; 9 bases map to TRBD1. CDR1 is MDHEN and CDR2 is SYDVKM in the germline V gene. V dropped 1 base and J dropped 6; count of bases not matched to a gene: 3. The CDR3 totals 14 residues. CDR3 amino acids: CASSLLGQGDGYTF. CDR3 nucleotide sequence: TGTGCCAGCAGTTTATTGGGACAGGGAGATGGCTACACCTTC.

V is TRBV18 and J is TRBJ1-2, with D perhaps matching TRBD1 (6 bases). This CDR3 has 13 amino acids. CDR1 and CDR2 (germline): KGHSH, LQKENI. V lost 6 bases and J lost 6, with 14 bases in between. CDR3 nucleotides: TGTGCCAGCTCCTACCCCGGGACAAATGGCTACACCTTC. This codes for CASSYPGTNGYTF. The complete variable domain, with remaining parts taken from reference TRBV18 and TRBJ1-2, reads NAGVMQNPRHLVRRRGQEARLRCSPMKGHSHVYWYRQLPEEGLKFMVYLQKENIIDESGMPKERFSAEFPKEGPSILRIQQVVRGDSAAYFCASSYPGTNGYTFGSGTRLTVV.